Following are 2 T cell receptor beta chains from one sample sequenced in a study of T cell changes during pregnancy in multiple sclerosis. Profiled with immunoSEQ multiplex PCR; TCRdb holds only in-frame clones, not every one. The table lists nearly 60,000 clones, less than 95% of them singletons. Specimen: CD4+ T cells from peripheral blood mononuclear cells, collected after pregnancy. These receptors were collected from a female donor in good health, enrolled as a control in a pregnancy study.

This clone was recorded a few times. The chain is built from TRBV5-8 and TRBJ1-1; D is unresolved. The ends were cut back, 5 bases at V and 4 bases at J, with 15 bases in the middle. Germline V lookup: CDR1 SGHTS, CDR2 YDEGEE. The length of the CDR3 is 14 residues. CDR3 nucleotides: TGTGCCAGCAGTCTCGACGGGGAGATCACTGAAGCTTTCTTT. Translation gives CASSLDGEITEAFF.

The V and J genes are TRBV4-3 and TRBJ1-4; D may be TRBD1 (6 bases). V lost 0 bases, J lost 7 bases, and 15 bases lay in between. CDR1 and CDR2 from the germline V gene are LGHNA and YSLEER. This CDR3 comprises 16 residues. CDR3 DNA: TGCGCCAGCAGCCAAGATTTAGGCGGGGGCGGTGAAAAACTGTTTTTT. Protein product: CASSQDLGGGGEKLFF.